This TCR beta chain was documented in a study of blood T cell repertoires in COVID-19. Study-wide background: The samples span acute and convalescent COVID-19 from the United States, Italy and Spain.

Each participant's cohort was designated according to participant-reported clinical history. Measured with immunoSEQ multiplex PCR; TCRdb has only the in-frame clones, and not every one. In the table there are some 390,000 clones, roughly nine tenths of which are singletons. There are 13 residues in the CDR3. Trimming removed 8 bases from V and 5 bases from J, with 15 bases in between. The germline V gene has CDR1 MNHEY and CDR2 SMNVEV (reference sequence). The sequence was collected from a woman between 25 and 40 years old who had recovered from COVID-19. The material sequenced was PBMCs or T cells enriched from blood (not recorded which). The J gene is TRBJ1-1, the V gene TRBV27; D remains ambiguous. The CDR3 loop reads CASLSGKGTEAFF. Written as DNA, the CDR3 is TGTGCCAGCTTGTCCGGGAAAGGGACTGAAGCTTTCTTT.